This T cell receptor beta chain was observed in a study of cytomegalovirus exposure and HLA in healthy donors. CDR3 length: 13 amino acids. V was clipped by 6 bases and J by 4 bases; unmatched bases: 8. Per the germline V gene, CDR1 is GTSNPN and CDR2 is SVGIG (reference sequence). The PCR contained 60 Vbeta and 13 Jbeta primers. Profiled with immunoSEQ multiplex PCR; TCRdb holds only in-frame clones, not every one. The table shows 95,000 to 150,000 clones, with 81% occurring only once. Findings and caveats of the study: An analysis done earlier found most TCR beta V segments productive about 90% or about 30% of the time. As a later analysis revealed, most CMV-associated TCR beta chains appeared HLA-restricted. Reports showed the classifier diagnosing cytomegalovirus status with high specificity and sensitivity. Links to common viral pathogens appeared, in a later analysis, for several of the most significant clusters.

In the case of this clone: The antigen is undetermined.

The TCR originated in a man aged 18 to 30 in good health and CMV-seropositive. Source material: PBMCs. This chain connects TRBV30 to TRBJ2-7, with TRBD1 matching 8 bases. The CDR3 sequence is CACGQGEVYEQYF. The CDR3 DNA reads as TGTGCCTGCGGACAGGGCGAAGTATACGAGCAGTACTTC.